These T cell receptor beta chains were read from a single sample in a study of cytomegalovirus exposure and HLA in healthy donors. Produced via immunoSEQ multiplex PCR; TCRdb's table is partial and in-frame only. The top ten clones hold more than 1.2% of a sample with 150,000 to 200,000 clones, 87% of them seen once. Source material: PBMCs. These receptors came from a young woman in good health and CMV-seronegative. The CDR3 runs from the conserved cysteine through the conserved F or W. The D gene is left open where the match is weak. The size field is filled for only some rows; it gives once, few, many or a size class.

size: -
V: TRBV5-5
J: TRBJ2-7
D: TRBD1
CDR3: CASSAGTAHYEQYF
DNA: TGTGCCAGCAGCGCCGGGACAGCGCACTACGAGCAGTACTTC

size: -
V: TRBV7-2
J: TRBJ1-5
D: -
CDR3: CASSLHGGLYSNQPQHF
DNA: TGTGCCAGCAGCTTACACGGGGGTTTATATAGCAATCAGCCCCAGCATTTT

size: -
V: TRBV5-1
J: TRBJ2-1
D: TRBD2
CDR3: CASSASGGYNEQFF
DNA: TGCGCCAGCAGTGCCAGCGGGGGGTACAATGAGCAGTTCTTC

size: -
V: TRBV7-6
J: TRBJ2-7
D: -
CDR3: CASSPRELHEQYF
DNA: TGTGCCAGCAGCCCTAGGGAGCTCCACGAGCAGTACTTC

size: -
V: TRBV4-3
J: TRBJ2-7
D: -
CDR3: CASSPFRGSGEQYF
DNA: TGCGCCAGCAGCCCCTTTAGGGGGTCGGGCGAGCAGTACTTC

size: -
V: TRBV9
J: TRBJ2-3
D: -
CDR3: CASSARGADTDTQYF
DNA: TGTGCCAGCAGTGCCAGGGGTGCGGACACAGATACGCAGTATTTT

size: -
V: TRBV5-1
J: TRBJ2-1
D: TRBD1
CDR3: CASSLAGTGKDEQFF
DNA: TGCGCCAGCAGCTTGGCCGGGACAGGGAAGGATGAGCAGTTCTTC

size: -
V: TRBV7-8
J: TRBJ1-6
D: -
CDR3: CASSPRTEDYSPLHF
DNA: TGTGCCAGCAGCCCCCGGACAGAAGATTATTCACCCCTCCACTTT

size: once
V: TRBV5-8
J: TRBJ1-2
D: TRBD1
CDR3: CASSPRTGGDYGYTF
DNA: TGTGCCAGCAGCCCCCGGACAGGGGGCGACTATGGCTACACCTTC

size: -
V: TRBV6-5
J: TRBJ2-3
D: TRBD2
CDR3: CATRRTSATDTQYF
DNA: TGTGCCACTCGGAGGACTAGTGCTACAGATACGCAGTATTTT

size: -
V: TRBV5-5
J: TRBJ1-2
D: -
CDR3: CASSFDVEGYGYTF
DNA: TGTGCCAGCAGCTTTGACGTGGAGGGCTATGGCTACACCTTC

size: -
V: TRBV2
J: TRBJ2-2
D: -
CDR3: CASIWGRSTGELFF
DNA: TGTGCCAGCATTTGGGGCAGGTCGACCGGGGAGCTGTTTTTT

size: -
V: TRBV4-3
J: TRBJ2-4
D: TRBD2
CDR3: CASQGGNSNIQYF
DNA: TGCGCCAGCCAGGGAGGGAATTCGAACATTCAGTACTTC

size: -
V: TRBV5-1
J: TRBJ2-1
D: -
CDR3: CASSSRGYNEQFF
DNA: TGCGCCAGCAGCTCGCGGGGCTACAATGAGCAGTTCTTC

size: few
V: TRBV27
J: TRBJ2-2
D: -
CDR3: CASSILATGELFF
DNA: TGTGCCAGCAGTATACTAGCAACCGGGGAGCTGTTTTTT

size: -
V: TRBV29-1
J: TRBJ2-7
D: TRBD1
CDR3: CSVDIQGNEQYF
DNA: TGCAGCGTTGATATACAGGGGAACGAGCAGTACTTC